A single sample gave rise to the 9 T cell receptor beta chains below, sequenced in a study of blood T cells in healthy people across ages. Together with a sample-barcoded 5' primer, a J-beta primer mix was included in a second PCR lasting about 6 to 11 cycles. TCRdb itself ran the 5' RACE reads through MiXCR, one entry per CDR3 protein. The repertoire holds around 1,800,000 distinct CDR3 sequences, with roughly two fifths as singletons. Specimen: blood. All receptors come from a human donor in good health.

The chain links TRBV9 to TRBJ2-1; D may be TRBD1 (6 bases). The CDR3 length is 14 residues. Trimming pared 0 bases from V and 7 bases from J, leaving 11 bases between. Germline CDR1 is SGDLS and CDR2 is YYNGEE. CDR3 residues: CASSVGGGMNEQFF. The CDR3 nucleotides read TGTGCCAGCAGCGTAGGAGGGGGAATGAATGAGCAGTTCTTC.

The chain has TRBV29-1 and TRBJ1-2; D call uncertain. Germline assignment: CDR1 SQVTM and CDR2 ANQGSEA. CDR3 length: 15 amino acids. V dropped 6 bases and J dropped 6 bases, with 23 bases sitting between them. For the CDR3, the DNA is TGCAGCGTCCAAGGCCCATTCGGCCAGCCAGATGGCTACACCTTC. Amino acid sequence: CSVQGPFGQPDGYTF. Together with reference TRBV29-1 and TRBJ1-2, the CDR3 gives the full variable domain: SAVISQKPSRDICQRGTSLTIQCQVDSQVTMMFWYRQQPGQSLTLIATANQGSEATYESGFVIDKFPISRPNLTFSTLTVSNMSPEDSSIYLCSVQGPFGQPDGYTFGSGTRLTVV.

Points on this clonotype: At one boundary the junction diverges from the germline segment, which might be a read error. The chain is built from TRBV6-1 and TRBJ2-1, with no clear D. Germline V gene lookup returns CDR1 MNHNS and CDR2 SASEGT. The CDR3 length is 13 residues. The CDR3 region has the DNA TGTGCCAGCATCCGTGGCTCCTACGATGAGCAGTTCTTC. Translating it yields CASIRGSYDEQFF.

This rearrangement joins TRBV6-4 to TRBJ1-1; TRBD1 matches 10 bases. J lost 4 bases, V lost 5 bases, and 4 bases had no gene match. The germline V gene has CDR1 MRHNA and CDR2 SNTAGT. The CDR3 is 14 residues long. CDR3 amino acids: CASSSDRGSTEAFF. The CDR3 DNA reads TGTGCCAGCAGTTCGGACAGGGGGTCCACTGAAGCTTTCTTT.

This clonotype came up a few times. The chain is built from TRBV7-2 and TRBJ2-4, with 8 nucleotides matching TRBD2. The germline CDR1 and CDR2 sequences are SGHTA and FQGNSA. J was trimmed by 8 bases and V by 1 base; bases with no gene match: 13. The CDR3 contains 17 residues. The CDR3 here is CASSLGPTGTRSHIQYF. CDR3 DNA sequence: TGTGCCAGCAGCTTAGGCCCGACCGGGACTAGGTCCCACATTCAGTACTTC.

J is TRBJ2-5 and V is TRBV6-2 or TRBV6-3; D uncertain. V was shortened by 5 bases and J by 11 bases, with 24 bases between the two germline ends. The CDR3 has 15 amino acids. CDR1 and CDR2 from the germline V gene are MNHEY and SVGEGT. CDR3 in DNA: TGTGCCAGCAGTCTTGGGCTGGGAATGTCGGGTGAGCAGTACTTC. This sequence encodes CASSLGLGMSGEQYF.

This clonotype was detected once. The rearrangement uses TRBV7-9 and TRBJ1-1, with D hard to call. V was clipped by 4 bases and J by 1 base, with 16 bases between them. The CDR3 runs to 16 residues. Germline CDR1 SEHNR, CDR2 FQNEAQ (reference sequence). CDR3 loop: CASSYPEGAGNTEAFF. The CDR3 coding sequence is TGTGCCAGCAGCTACCCAGAAGGCGCCGGGAACACTGAAGCTTTCTTT.

This chain uses TRBV20-1 with TRBJ2-5, with D unresolved. The CDR3 spans 16 residues. V dropped 0 bases and J dropped 3 bases, with 17 bases sitting between them. CDR1 and CDR2 from the germline V gene are DFQATT and SNEGSKA (reference sequence). The CDR3 coding sequence is TGCAGTGCTAGAGATACCGGTTCCTCTAGGGAAGAGACCCAGTACTTC. Protein: CSARDTGSSREETQYF.

V and J are TRBV7-9 and TRBJ1-1; no definite D call. The CDR3 consists of 11 residues. Trimming took off 4 bases at V and 5 bases at J, with 5 bases between the two ends. Germline values: CDR1 SEHNR, CDR2 FQNEAQ (reference sequence). The CDR3 nucleotides read TGTGCCAGCAGCTGGCGAACTGAAGCTTTCTTT. Its translation: CASSWRTEAFF.